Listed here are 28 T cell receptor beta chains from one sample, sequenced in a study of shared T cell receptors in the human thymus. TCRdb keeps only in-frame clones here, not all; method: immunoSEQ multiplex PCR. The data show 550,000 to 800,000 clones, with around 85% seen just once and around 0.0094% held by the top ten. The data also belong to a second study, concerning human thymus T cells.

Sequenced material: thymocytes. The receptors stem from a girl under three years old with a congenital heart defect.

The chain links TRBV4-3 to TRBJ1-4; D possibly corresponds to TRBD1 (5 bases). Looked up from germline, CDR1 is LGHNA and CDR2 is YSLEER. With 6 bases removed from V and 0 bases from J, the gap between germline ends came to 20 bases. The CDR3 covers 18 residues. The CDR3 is CASRPGGVDPTTNEKLFF. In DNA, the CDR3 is TGCGCCAGCAGACCGGGAGGGGTTGATCCTACAACTAATGAAAAACTGTTTTTT.

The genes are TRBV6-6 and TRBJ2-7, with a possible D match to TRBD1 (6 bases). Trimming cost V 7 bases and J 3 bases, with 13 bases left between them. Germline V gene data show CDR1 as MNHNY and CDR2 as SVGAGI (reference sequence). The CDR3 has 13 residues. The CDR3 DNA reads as TGTGCCAGCAATCGTGGACAGCGCTACGAGCAGTACTTC. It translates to CASNRGQRYEQYF.

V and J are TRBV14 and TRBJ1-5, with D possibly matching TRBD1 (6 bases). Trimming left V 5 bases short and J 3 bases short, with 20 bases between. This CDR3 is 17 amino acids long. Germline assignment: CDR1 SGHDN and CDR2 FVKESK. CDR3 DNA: TGTGCCAGCAGCGCTGGGGGACAAGGTTCGTTCAATCAGCCCCAGCATTTT. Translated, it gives CASSAGGQGSFNQPQHF.

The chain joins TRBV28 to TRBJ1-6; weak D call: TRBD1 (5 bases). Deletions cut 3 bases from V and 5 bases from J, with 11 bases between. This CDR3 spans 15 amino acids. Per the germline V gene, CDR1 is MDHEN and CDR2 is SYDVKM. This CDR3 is CASSLGGRDNSPLHF. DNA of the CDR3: TGTGCCAGCAGTTTGGGGGGACGGGATAATTCACCCCTCCACTTT.

The CDR3 is CASSQVRGTGGCYGYTF. For the CDR3, the DNA is TGTGCCAGCAGCCAAGTGCGCGGGACAGGGGGCTGTTATGGCTACACCTTC. V gene TRBV4-2 combines with J gene TRBJ1-2; 12 nucleotides agree with TRBD1. CDR3 size: 17 residues. Germline lookup yields CDR1 LGHNA and CDR2 YNFKEQ. Unmatched junction bases numbered 8, after V lost 1 base and J lost 5 bases.

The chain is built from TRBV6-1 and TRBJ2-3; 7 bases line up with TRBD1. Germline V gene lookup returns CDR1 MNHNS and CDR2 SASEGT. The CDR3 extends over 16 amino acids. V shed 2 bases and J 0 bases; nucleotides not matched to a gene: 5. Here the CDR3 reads CASSERGRQSTDTQYF. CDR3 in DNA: TGTGCCAGCAGTGAAAGGGGGCGACAGAGCACAGATACGCAGTATTTT.

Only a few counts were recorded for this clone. CDR3 nucleotide sequence: TGTGCCATCAGTCCTCCAGGGAACACTGAAGCTTTCTTT. Translation: CAISPPGNTEAFF. The V call is TRBV10-3, the J call TRBJ1-1; D gene ambiguous. The CDR3 contains 13 residues. Germline V CDR1 and CDR2: ENHRY, SYGVKD. Trimming shortened V by 5 bases and J by 1 base, and 8 bases separated the two germline ends.

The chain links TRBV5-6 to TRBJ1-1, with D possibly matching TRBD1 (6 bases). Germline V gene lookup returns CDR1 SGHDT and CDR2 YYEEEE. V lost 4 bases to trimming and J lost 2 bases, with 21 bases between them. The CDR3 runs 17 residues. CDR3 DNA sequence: TGTGCCAGCAGCGCCCAGCAGGGGAATGTCATAAACACTGAAGCTTTCTTT. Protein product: CASSAQQGNVINTEAFF.

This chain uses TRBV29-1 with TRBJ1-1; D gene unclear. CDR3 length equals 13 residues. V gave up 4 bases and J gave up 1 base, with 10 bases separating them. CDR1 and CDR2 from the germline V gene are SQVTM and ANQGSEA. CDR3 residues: CSVAEAGNTEAFF. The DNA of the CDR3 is TGCAGCGTTGCGGAGGCTGGGAACACTGAAGCTTTCTTT.

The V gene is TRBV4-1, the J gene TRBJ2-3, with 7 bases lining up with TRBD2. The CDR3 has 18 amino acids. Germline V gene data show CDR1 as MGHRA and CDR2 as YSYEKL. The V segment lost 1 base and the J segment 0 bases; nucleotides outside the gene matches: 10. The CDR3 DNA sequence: TGCGCCAGCAGCCAAGGGCTTTCGACTAGCCGTAGCACAGATACGCAGTATTTT. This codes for CASSQGLSTSRSTDTQYF.

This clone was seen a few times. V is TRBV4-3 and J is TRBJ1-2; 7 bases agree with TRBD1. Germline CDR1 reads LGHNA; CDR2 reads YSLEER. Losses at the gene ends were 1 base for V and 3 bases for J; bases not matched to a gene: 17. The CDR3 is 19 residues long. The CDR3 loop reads CASSQGPGQRTPGHYGYTF. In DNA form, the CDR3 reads TGCGCCAGCAGCCAAGGCCCGGGACAGAGGACCCCCGGGCACTATGGCTACACCTTC.

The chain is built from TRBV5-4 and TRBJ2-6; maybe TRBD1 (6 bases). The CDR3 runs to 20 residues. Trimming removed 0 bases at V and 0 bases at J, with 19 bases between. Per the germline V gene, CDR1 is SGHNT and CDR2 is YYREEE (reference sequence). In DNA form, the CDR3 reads TGTGCCAGCAGCTTGGGTAAATGGACAGACACTAACTCTGGGGCCAACGTCCTGACTTTC. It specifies CASSLGKWTDTNSGANVLTF.

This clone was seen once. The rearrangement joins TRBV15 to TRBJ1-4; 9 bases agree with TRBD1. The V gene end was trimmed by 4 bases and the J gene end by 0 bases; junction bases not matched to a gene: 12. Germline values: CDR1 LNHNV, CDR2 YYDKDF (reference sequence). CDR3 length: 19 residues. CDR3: CATSKMPGQGGPTNEKLFF. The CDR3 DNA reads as TGTGCCACCAGCAAAATGCCGGGACAGGGTGGTCCAACTAATGAAAAACTGTTTTTT.

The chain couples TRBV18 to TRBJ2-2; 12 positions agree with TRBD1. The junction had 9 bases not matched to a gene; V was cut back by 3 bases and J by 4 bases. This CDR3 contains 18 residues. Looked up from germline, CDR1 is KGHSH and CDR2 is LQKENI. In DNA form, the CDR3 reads TGTGCCAGCTCACCGGGACAGGGGGCTTTGATGGGCACCGGGGAGCTGTTTTTT. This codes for CASSPGQGALMGTGELFF.

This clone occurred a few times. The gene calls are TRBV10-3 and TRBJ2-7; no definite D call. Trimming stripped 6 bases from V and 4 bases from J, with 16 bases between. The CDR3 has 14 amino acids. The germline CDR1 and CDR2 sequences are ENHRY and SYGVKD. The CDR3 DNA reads TGTGCCATCAGCCAGACACCCTCGTGTTACGAGCAGTACTTC. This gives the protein CAISQTPSCYEQYF.

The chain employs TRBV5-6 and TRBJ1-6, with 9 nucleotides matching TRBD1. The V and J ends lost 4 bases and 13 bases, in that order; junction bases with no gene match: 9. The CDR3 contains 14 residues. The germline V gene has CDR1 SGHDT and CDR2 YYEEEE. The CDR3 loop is CASSAGTGRFPLHF. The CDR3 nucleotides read TGTGCCAGCAGCGCCGGGACAGGGCGATTCCCCCTCCACTTT.

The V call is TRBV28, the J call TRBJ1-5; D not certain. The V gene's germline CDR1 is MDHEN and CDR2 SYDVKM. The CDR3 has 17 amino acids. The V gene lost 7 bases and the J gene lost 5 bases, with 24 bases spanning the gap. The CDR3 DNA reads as TGTGCCAGCACCCCCGTCTACGCGATCAGGTCTTATCAGCCCCAGCATTTT. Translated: CASTPVYAIRSYQPQHF.

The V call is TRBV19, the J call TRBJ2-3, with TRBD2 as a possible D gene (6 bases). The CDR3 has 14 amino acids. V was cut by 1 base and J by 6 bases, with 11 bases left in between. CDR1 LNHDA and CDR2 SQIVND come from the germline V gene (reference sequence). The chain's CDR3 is CASSIGLGMDTQYF. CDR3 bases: TGTGCCAGTAGTATAGGACTAGGGATGGATACGCAGTATTTT.

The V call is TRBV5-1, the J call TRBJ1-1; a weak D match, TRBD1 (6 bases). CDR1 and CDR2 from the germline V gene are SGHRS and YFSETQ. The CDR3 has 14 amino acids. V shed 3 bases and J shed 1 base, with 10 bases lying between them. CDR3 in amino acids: CASSSKQGNTEAFF. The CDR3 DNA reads TGCGCCAGCAGCTCCAAACAGGGGAACACTGAAGCTTTCTTT.

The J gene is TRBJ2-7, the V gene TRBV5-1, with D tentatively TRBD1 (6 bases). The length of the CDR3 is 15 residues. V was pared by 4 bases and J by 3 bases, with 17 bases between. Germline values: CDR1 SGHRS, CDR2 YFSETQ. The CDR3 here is CASSPLPRDNYEQYF. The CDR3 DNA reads TGCGCCAGCAGCCCCCTCCCTCGGGACAACTACGAGCAGTACTTC. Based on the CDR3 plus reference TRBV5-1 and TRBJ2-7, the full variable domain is KAGVTQTPRYLIKTRGQQVTLSCSPISGHRSVSWYQQTPGQGLQFLFEYFSETQRNKGNFPGRFSGRQFSNSRSEMNVSTLELGDSALYLCASSPLPRDNYEQYFGPGTRLTVT.

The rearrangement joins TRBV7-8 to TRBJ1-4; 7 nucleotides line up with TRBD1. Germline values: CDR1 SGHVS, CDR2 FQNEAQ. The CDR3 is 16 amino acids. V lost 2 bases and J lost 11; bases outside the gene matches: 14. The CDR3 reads CASSLYGSGTQGKLFF. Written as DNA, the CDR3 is TGTGCCAGCAGCTTATACGGATCCGGGACACAGGGGAAACTGTTTTTT.

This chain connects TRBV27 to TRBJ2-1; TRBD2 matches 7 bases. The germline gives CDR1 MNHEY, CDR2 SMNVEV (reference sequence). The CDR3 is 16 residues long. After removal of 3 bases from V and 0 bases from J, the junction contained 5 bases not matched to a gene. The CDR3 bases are TGTGCCAGCAGTTTTCGTCGGGGGGTCTCCTACAATGAGCAGTTCTTC. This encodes CASSFRRGVSYNEQFF.

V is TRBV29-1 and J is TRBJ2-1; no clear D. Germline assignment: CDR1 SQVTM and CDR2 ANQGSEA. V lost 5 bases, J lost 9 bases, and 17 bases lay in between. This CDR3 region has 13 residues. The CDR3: CSVFPLMSGEQFF. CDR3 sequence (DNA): TGCAGCGTTTTTCCCCTAATGAGTGGTGAGCAGTTCTTC.

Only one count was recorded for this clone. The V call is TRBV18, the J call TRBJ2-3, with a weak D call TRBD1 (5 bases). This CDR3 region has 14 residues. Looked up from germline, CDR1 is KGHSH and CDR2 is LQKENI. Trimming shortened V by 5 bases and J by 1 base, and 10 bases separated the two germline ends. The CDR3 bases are TGTGCCAGCTCAAAAGGACAAGGCACAGATACGCAGTATTTT. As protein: CASSKGQGTDTQYF.

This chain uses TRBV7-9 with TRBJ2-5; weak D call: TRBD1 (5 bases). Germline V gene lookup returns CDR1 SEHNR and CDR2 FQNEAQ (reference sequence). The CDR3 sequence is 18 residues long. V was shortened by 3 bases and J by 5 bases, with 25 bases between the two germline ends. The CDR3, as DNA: TGTGCCAGCAGCTTTTTTTGGGCTGTTGGACATCGGTGGGAGACCCAGTACTTC. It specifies CASSFFWAVGHRWETQYF.

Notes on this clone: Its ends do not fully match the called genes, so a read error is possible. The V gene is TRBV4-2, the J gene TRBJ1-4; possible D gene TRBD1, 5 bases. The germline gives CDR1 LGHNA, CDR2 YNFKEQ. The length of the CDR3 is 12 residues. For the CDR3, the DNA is TGTGCCAGCAGCCAAGCCTCCAGGACAAAAGCTTTT. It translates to CASSQASRTKAF.

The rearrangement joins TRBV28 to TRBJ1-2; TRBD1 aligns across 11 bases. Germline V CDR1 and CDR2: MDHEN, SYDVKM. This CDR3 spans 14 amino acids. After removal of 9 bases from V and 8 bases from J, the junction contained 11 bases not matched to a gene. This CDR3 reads CASSRGTGGDGYTF. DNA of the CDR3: TGTGCCAGTTCTCGTGGGACAGGGGGTGACGGCTACACCTTC.

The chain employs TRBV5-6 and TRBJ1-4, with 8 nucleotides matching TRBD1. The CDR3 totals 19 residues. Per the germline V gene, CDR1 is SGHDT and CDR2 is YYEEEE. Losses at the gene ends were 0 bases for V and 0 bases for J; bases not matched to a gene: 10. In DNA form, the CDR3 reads TGTGCCAGCAGCTTGGACAGGACAGGGCATCATGCAACTAATGAAAAACTGTTTTTT. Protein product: CASSLDRTGHHATNEKLFF.